Here is one TCR beta chain with its context. What it binds is unknown. At one boundary the junction diverges from the germline segment, which might be a read error. Germline CDR1 reads LNHDA; CDR2 reads SQIVND (reference sequence). CDR3 length equals 15 residues. The data are from a study of T cell repertoires in cytomegalovirus infection. Study context: CMV infection plus the matching HLA type was flagged by public TCR beta signatures.

Study results and caveats: The cumulative frequency of public TCR beta families identified carriers of CMV plus the relevant HLA. Ex vivo, HLA-C-restricted CMV-specific TCR beta clonotypes prevailed over the rest of the response.

MiXCR, applied by TCRdb to the reads, yields one record per CDR3 protein. The sample lists 160,000 or so distinct CDR3 sequences; around 24% were seen once. The gene calls are TRBV19 and TRBJ1-5; D possibly corresponds to TRBD1 (5 bases). Sequenced sample: PBMCs. The receptor was isolated from a human donor in good health (CMV status not recorded). Some clones in this sample may be carry-over from other donors' samples. CDR3 sequence: CARSSGQGTHQPQHF. CDR3 nucleotides: TGTGCCAGAAGTAGCGGGCAGGGTACCCATCAGCCCCAGCATTTT.